This passage covers 5 T cell receptor beta chains from one sample sequenced in a study of CDR3 diversity in severe acne. TCRdb passed the PCR reads through MiXCR, listing each CDR3 protein once. Of some 90,000 distinct CDR3 sequences listed, about 53% are singletons. The specimen sequenced was blood. These receptors were obtained from a male donor with severe acne vulgaris.

This clonotype was detected ten times or more. This chain joins TRBV6-6 and TRBJ2-7; possibly TRBD1 for D (5 bases). Trimming took off 6 bases at V and 5 bases at J, with 17 bases between the two ends. There are 14 residues in the CDR3. Germline CDR1 reads MNHNY; CDR2 reads SVGAGI (reference sequence). DNA for the CDR3: TGTGCCAGCAGGGGTTCAGGGTTTTACAACGAGCAGTACTTC. Translated, it gives CASRGSGFYNEQYF.

In regard to this clonotype: This may arise from a read error, as a much more abundant clone is one base away. The chain couples TRBV10-3 to TRBJ1-4; possibly TRBD1 for D (6 bases). The CDR3 is 16 amino acids. The germline V gene encodes CDR1 ENHRY and CDR2 SYGVKD. The CDR3 loop reads CAISEGETGPNERLFF. The CDR3 DNA reads TGTGCCATCAGTGAGGGGGAAACAGGGCCTAATGAAAGACTGTTTTTT.

This clonotype was seen ten or more times. The chain recombines TRBV5-1 with TRBJ2-7; D possibly corresponds to TRBD2 (5 bases). Germline V lookup: CDR1 SGHRS, CDR2 YFSETQ. Trimming took off 2 bases at V and 3 bases at J, with 12 bases between the two ends. This CDR3 contains 14 residues. The CDR3 DNA reads as TGCGCCAGCAGCTTTGAGGGCCTGGACTACGAGCAGTACTTC. Protein sequence: CASSFEGLDYEQYF.

This chain links TRBV25-1 with TRBJ2-2; D is ambiguous. This CDR3 region has 12 residues. Germline V CDR1 and CDR2: MGHDK, SYGVNS. V was shortened by 3 bases and J by 6 bases, with 5 bases between the two germline ends. CDR3 amino acids: CASSELSGELFF. CDR3 nucleotides: TGTGCCAGCAGTGAGTTATCCGGGGAGCTGTTTTTT.

The chain carries TRBV7-9 and TRBJ1-1; no clear D gene. In germline, CDR1 is SEHNR, CDR2 FQNEAQ (reference sequence). This CDR3 is built from 14 residues. The V gene lost 2 bases and the J gene lost 3 bases, with 10 bases spanning the gap. The CDR3 here is CASSLTGMDTEAFF. The CDR3, as DNA: TGTGCCAGCAGCTTAACGGGGATGGACACTGAAGCTTTCTTT.